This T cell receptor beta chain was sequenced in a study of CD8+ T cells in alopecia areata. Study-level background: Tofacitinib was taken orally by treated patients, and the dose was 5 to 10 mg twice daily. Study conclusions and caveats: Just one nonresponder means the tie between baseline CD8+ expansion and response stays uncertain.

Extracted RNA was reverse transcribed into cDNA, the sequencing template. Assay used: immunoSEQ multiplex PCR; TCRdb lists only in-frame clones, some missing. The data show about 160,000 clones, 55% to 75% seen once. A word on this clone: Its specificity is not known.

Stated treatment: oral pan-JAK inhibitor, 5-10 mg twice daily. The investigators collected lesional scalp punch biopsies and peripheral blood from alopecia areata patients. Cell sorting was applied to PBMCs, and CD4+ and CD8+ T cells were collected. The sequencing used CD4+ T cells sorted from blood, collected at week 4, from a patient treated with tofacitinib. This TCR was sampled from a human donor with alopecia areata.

CDR3 residues: CASSLEPTPNSPLHF. Written as DNA, the CDR3 is TGCGCCAGCAGCTTGGAGCCTACCCCCAATTCACCCCTCCACTTT. The genes are TRBV5-1 and TRBJ1-6; the D is unclear. CDR3 length: 15 residues. The germline V gene has CDR1 SGHRS and CDR2 YFSETQ. Trimming removed 0 bases at V and 7 bases at J, with 11 bases between.